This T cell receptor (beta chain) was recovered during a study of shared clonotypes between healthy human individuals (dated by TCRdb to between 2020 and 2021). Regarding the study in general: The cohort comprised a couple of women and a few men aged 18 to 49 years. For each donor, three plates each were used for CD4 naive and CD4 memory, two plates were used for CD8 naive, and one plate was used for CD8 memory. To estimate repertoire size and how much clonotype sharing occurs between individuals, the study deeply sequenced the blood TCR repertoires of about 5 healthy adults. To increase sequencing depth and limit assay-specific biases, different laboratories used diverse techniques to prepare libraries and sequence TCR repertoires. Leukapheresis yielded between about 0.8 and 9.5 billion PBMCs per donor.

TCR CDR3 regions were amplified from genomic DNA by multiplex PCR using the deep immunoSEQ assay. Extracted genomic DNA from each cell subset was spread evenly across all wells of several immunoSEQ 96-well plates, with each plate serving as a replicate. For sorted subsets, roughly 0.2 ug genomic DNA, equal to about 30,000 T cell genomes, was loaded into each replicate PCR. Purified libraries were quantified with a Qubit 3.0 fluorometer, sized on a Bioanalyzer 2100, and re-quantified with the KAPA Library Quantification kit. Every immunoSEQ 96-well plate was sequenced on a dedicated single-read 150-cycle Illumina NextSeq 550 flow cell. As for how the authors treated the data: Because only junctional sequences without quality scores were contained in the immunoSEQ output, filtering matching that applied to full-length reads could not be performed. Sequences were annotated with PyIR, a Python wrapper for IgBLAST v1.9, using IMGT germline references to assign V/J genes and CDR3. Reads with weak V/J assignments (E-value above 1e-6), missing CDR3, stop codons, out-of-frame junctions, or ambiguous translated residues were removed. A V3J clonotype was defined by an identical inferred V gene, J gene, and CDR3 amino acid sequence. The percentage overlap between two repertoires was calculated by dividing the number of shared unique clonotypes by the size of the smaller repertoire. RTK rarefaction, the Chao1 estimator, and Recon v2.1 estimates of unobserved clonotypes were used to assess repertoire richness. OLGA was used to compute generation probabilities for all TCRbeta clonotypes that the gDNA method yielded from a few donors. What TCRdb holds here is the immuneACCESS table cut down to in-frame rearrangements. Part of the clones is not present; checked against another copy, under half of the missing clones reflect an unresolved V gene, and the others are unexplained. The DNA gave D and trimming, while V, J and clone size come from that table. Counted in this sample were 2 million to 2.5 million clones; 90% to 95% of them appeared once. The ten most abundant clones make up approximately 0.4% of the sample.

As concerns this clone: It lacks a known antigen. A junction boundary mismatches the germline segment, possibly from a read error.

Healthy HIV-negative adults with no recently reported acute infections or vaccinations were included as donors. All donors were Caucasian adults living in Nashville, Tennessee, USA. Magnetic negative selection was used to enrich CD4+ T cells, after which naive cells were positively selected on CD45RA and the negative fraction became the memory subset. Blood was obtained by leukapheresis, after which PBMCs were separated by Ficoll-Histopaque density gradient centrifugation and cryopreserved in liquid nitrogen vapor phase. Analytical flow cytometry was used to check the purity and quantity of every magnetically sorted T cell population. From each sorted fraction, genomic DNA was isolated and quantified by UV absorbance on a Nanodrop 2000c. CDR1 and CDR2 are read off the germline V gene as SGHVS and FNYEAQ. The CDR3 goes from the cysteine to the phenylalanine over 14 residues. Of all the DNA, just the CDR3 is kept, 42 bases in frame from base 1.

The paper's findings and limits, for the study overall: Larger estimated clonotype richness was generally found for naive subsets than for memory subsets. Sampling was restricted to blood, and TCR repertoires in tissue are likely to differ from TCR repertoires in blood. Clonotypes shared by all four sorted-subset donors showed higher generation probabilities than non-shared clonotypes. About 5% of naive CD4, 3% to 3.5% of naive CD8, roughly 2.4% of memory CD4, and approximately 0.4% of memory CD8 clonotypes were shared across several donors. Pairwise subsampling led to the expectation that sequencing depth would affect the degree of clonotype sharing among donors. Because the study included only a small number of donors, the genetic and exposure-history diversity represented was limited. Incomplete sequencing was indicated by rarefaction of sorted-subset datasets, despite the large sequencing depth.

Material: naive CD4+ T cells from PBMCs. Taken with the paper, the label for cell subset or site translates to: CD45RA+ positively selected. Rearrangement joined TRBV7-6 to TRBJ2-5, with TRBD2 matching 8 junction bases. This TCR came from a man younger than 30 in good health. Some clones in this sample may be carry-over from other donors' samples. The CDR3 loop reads CASSLGGRPPVMNF. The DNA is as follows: TGTGCCAGCAGCTTAGGCGGGAGGCCTCCTGTAATGAACTTC.